This entry lists 14 T cell receptor beta chains sequenced from one sample in a study of T-cell reconstitution after alpha-beta-depleted transplantation in children (dated by TCRdb to the mid-2010s). Library preparation used PCR. Instrument on record: Illumina HiSeq 2500. TCR library preparation used molecular barcoding, with unique molecular identifiers applied to normalize quantification of the TCRbeta repertoire. The public reads were quality trimmed at Q25 with fastp and then assembled into clones with MiXCR by TCRdb, keeping productive beta chains. Rows matching on CDR3 protein sequence are summarized as one entry with the most common DNA and genes. The sample table lists about 540,000 distinct CDR3 sequences, around 16% of them with a count of one. Of the sample, 3% to 3.5% is held by the ten largest clones. Sample: PBMCs from the stem cell graft donor, taken from the stem cell graft. These receptors were obtained from a human donor who donated a stem cell graft to a child with acute lymphoblastic leukemia.

The rearrangement links TRBV5-1 to TRBJ2-1; either TRBD1 or TRBD2 may supply D (5 bases each). Deletions cut 0 bases from V and 6 bases from J, with 10 bases between. The length of the CDR3 is 14 residues. The germline V gene encodes CDR1 SGHRS and CDR2 YFSETQ. The CDR3 sequence is CASSLGDGVNEQFF. CDR3 sequence (DNA): TGCGCCAGCAGCTTGGGGGACGGGGTCAATGAGCAGTTCTTC.

This clonotype turned up a few times. The rearrangement links TRBV12-3 or TRBV12-4 to TRBJ2-5; 11 bases agree with TRBD1. CDR3 length equals 15 residues. V gave up 3 bases and J gave up 5 bases; unmatched junction bases: 5. CDR3 loop: CASSFWTGGQETQYF. For the CDR3, the DNA is TGTGCCAGCAGTTTCTGGACAGGGGGCCAGGAGACCCAGTACTTC.

The chain combines TRBV5-1 with TRBJ1-3; 10 bases are shared with TRBD1. The CDR3 is 17 amino acids. Germline V gene lookup returns CDR1 SGHRS and CDR2 YFSETQ. V lost 3 bases, J lost 0 bases, and 6 bases stayed unmatched. CDR3 in DNA: TGCGCCAGCAGCTCTCGGACAGGGGGGACCTCTGGAAACACCATATATTTT. It encodes CASSSRTGGTSGNTIYF.

The chain couples TRBV12-3 or TRBV12-4 to TRBJ1-1; 7 nucleotides align to TRBD1. V shed 6 bases and J 6 bases; nucleotides not matched to a gene: 4. CDR3 length equals 12 residues. CDR3 DNA sequence: TGTGCCAGCAGGGCAGGGGGGGCTGAAGCTTTCTTT. It encodes CASRAGGAEAFF.

This clonotype has more than one count but fewer than ten. V is TRBV5-4 and J is TRBJ2-7, with D perhaps matching TRBD1 (5 bases). The CDR3 contains 17 residues. Germline V gives CDR1 SGHNT, CDR2 YYREEE (reference sequence). V was pared by 6 bases and J by 2 bases, with 24 bases between. The chain's CDR3 is CASTNLNHQGLPYEQYF. The CDR3 DNA reads TGTGCCAGCACCAACCTGAACCACCAGGGCCTTCCCTACGAGCAGTACTTC.

This clonotype was detected only a few times. The chain carries TRBV27 and TRBJ2-7; the D gene is possibly TRBD1 (6 bases). Trimming pared 5 bases from V and 6 bases from J, leaving 11 bases between. Germline V gene sequence: CDR1 MNHEY, CDR2 SMNVEV (reference sequence). The length of the CDR3 is 12 residues. CDR3 sequence (DNA): TGTGCCAGCAGTATGAACAGGGCCGAGCAGTACTTC. Translation gives CASSMNRAEQYF.

The chain employs TRBV18 and TRBJ1-1; 7 positions match TRBD1. The germline CDR1 and CDR2 sequences are KGHSH and LQKENI. Trimming at V came to 1 base and at J to 5 bases, leaving 10 bases not matched to a gene. CDR3 size: 16 residues. The CDR3 DNA is TGTGCCAGCTCACCACGACCGGGACAGAGCCTTACTGAAGCTTTCTTT. Translation: CASSPRPGQSLTEAFF. The whole variable domain, filled in from reference TRBV18 and TRBJ1-1, reads NAGVMQNPRHLVRRRGQEARLRCSPMKGHSHVYWYRQLPEEGLKFMVYLQKENIIDESGMPKERFSAEFPKEGPSILRIQQVVRGDSAAYFCASSPRPGQSLTEAFFGQGTRLTVV.

This sequence joins TRBV15 and TRBJ2-7; TRBD1 matches 9 bases. The germline CDR1 and CDR2 sequences are LNHNV and YYDKDF (reference sequence). After removal of 1 base from V and 5 bases from J, the junction contained 12 bases not matched to a gene. This CDR3 has 17 amino acids. In DNA, the CDR3 is TGTGCCACCAGCAGAGTGGGGGCCGGGACAGGGACGGACGAGCAGTACTTC. Its protein product is CATSRVGAGTGTDEQYF. Full variable domain (remainder filled in from reference TRBV15 and TRBJ2-7): DAMVIQNPRYQVTQFGKPVTLSCSQTLNHNVMYWYQQKSSQAPKLLFHYYDKDFNNEADTPDNFQSRRPNTSFCFLDIRSPGLGDTAMYLCATSRVGAGTGTDEQYFGPGTRLTVT.

In this sample, this clonotype turned up a few times. This chain connects TRBV20-1 to TRBJ1-1; D is perhaps TRBD1 (5 bases). The CDR3 runs 12 residues. Germline CDR1 reads DFQATT; CDR2 reads SNEGSKA (reference sequence). The V gene lost 6 bases and the J gene lost 3 bases, with 11 bases spanning the gap. The CDR3 DNA reads TGCAGTGCCCCCAGGGAGGACACTGAAGCTTTCTTT. Translating it yields CSAPREDTEAFF.

The V gene is TRBV12-3 or TRBV12-4, the J gene TRBJ2-1; 8 positions agree with TRBD1. The CDR3 runs to 14 residues. J lost 8 bases, V lost 5 bases, and 8 bases had no gene match. This chain's CDR3 is CASSPWTGPDEQFF. The CDR3 nucleotides are TGTGCCAGCAGTCCCTGGACAGGGCCCGATGAGCAGTTCTTC.

The chain combines TRBV5-1 with TRBJ1-3, with D tentatively TRBD1 (6 bases). This CDR3 is built from 16 residues. Germline V gene data show CDR1 as SGHRS and CDR2 as YFSETQ. V shed 1 base and J shed 4 bases, with 15 bases lying between them. The CDR3 DNA reads as TGCGCCAGCAGCTTGTCCCCTCCGGGGGCGGGAAACACCATATATTTT. Translated: CASSLSPPGAGNTIYF.

This sequence joins TRBV29-1 and TRBJ2-7; no firm D call. Looked up from germline, CDR1 is SQVTM and CDR2 is ANQGSEA. The CDR3 runs 10 residues. Trimming removed 4 bases at V and 6 bases at J, with 7 bases between. The CDR3 spells CSVGAFEQYF. CDR3 nucleotides: TGCAGCGTTGGGGCCTTCGAGCAGTACTTC.

This clonotype was seen a few times. The chain links TRBV15 to TRBJ2-5; no clear D gene. Germline CDR1 LNHNV, CDR2 YYDKDF (reference sequence). This CDR3 has 14 amino acids. V gave up 1 base and J gave up 1 base, with 7 bases separating them. CDR3 sequence reads: CATSRVRSQETQYF. In nucleotides, the CDR3 is TGTGCCACCAGCAGAGTTCGCAGCCAAGAGACCCAGTACTTC.

This clonotype was counted many times. The chain has TRBV4-1 and TRBJ2-7; D is perhaps TRBD1 (6 bases). CDR3 length: 15 amino acids. CDR1 is MGHRA and CDR2 is YSYEKL in the germline V gene. V lost 4 bases and J lost 1, with 14 bases in between. The CDR3 loop reads CASSLSEQGSYEQYF. DNA of the CDR3: TGCGCCAGCAGCCTTTCCGAACAGGGTTCCTACGAGCAGTACTTC.